This entry lists 27 T cell receptor beta chains sequenced from one sample in a study of T cell repertoires in MIS-A myocarditis. Libraries were prepared by immunoSEQ multiplex PCR; TCRdb keeps only in-frame clonotypes and omits some of them. The sample carries 15,000 or so clones, about 74% recorded once. Sequencing was performed on left ventricle heart tissue obtained at autopsy. These receptors all come from a man between 18 and 35 years old with fulminant myocarditis from multisystem inflammatory syndrome in adults (MIS-A) after COVID-19.

DNA for the CDR3: TGCGCCAGCAGCTTGATACAGAACACTGAAGCTTTCTTT. This translates into CASSLIQNTEAFF. The gene calls are TRBV5-1 and TRBJ1-1; D is undetermined. Germline CDR1 reads SGHRS; CDR2 reads YFSETQ. V lost 1 base and J lost 1, with 5 bases in between. The CDR3 runs to 13 residues. Full variable domain (missing parts from reference TRBV5-1 and TRBJ1-1): KAGVTQTPRYLIKTRGQQVTLSCSPISGHRSVSWYQQTPGQGLQFLFEYFSETQRNKGNFPGRFSGRQFSNSRSEMNVSTLELGDSALYLCASSLIQNTEAFFGQGTRLTVV.

The chain employs TRBV2 and TRBJ1-1; maybe TRBD1 (5 bases). Trimming removed 11 bases at V and 5 bases at J, with 15 bases between. Germline V gene lookup returns CDR1 SNHLY and CDR2 FYNNEI. The CDR3 length is 12 residues. The CDR3 loop reads CAVGGGETEAFF. The CDR3 nucleotides read TGTGCCGTCGGGGGGGGGGAAACTGAAGCTTTCTTT.

The CDR3 bases are TGTGCCAGCAGCTTAGGGCGGGGGTCAGACAAAGAGACCCAGTACTTC. This gives the protein CASSLGRGSDKETQYF. V gene TRBV7-2 combines with J gene TRBJ2-5, with 7 positions matching TRBD2. Trimming cost V 1 base and J 3 bases; bases outside gene matches: 8. This CDR3 comprises 16 residues. Germline lookup yields CDR1 SGHTA and CDR2 FQGNSA.

The chain carries TRBV5-1 and TRBJ2-6, with a tentative D call TRBD1 (6 bases). Per the germline V gene, CDR1 is SGHRS and CDR2 is YFSETQ. CDR3 length equals 15 residues. V was shortened by 5 bases and J by 1 base, with 10 bases between the two germline ends. The CDR3 sequence is CASSLTGSGANVLTF. CDR3 DNA sequence: TGCGCCAGCAGTTTGACAGGATCTGGGGCCAACGTCCTGACTTTC.

The gene calls are TRBV27 and TRBJ2-2; TRBD2 aligns across 9 bases. The CDR3 spans 15 residues. With 11 bases clipped from V and 5 bases from J, the junction kept 12 bases outside the gene matches. Germline lookup yields CDR1 MNHEY and CDR2 SMNVEV (reference sequence). CDR3 residues: CASNRRGLATGELFF. For the CDR3, the DNA is TGTGCCTCCAATAGGCGCGGACTAGCGACCGGGGAGCTGTTTTTT.

The chain has TRBV11-1 and TRBJ2-1, with 13 bases aligning to TRBD2. The V gene end was trimmed by 4 bases and the J gene end by 5 bases; junction bases not matched to a gene: 2. This CDR3 region has 15 residues. From germline, CDR1 is SGHAT and CDR2 FQDESV (reference sequence). CDR3 sequence (DNA): TGTGCCAGCAGCTCGGGACTAGCGGGGAACAATGAGCAGTTCTTC. Its protein is CASSSGLAGNNEQFF. Based on the CDR3 plus reference TRBV11-1 and TRBJ2-1, the full variable domain is EAEVAQSPRYKITEKSQAVAFWCDPISGHATLYWYRQILGQGPELLVQFQDESVVDDSQLPKDRFSAERLKGVDSTLKIQPAELGDSAMYLCASSSGLAGNNEQFFGPGTRLTVL.

The chain joins TRBV15 to TRBJ1-2; 7 nucleotides match TRBD1. Germline CDR1 is LNHNV and CDR2 is YYDKDF (reference sequence). V trimming: 5 bases; J trimming: 4 bases; junction bases outside the gene matches: 7. The length of the CDR3 is 14 residues. In DNA form, the CDR3 reads TGTGCCACCAGCCCAGAGGGGGCCCTCTATGGCTACACCTTC. Residues: CATSPEGALYGYTF.

This chain uses TRBV5-1 with TRBJ2-1; D is possibly TRBD2 (7 bases). The ends were cut back, 7 bases at V and 3 bases at J, with 14 bases in the middle. Germline V gives CDR1 SGHRS, CDR2 YFSETQ. This CDR3 is built from 14 residues. The CDR3 nucleotides are TGCGCCAGCGGGGAGGGGGGTAGCTACAATGAGCAGTTCTTC. Translation: CASGEGGSYNEQFF.

The V call is TRBV7-8, the J call TRBJ2-6; D gene ambiguous. Looked up from germline, CDR1 is SGHVS and CDR2 is FQNEAQ. V was shortened by 5 bases and J by 2 bases, with 7 bases between the two germline ends. The CDR3 extends over 14 amino acids. For the CDR3, the DNA is TGTGCCAGCAGCCTCAACCCTGGGGCCAACGTCCTGACTTTC. Translated, it gives CASSLNPGANVLTF.

This clone was seen a handful of times. The rearrangement links TRBV6-2 or TRBV6-3 to TRBJ2-1; no clear D. The germline V and J ends were trimmed by 5 bases and 9 bases, with 11 bases remaining between them. Per germline, CDR1 MNHEY and CDR2 SVGEGT. The CDR3 totals 12 residues. CDR3 residues: CASSPRLREQFF. The CDR3 nucleotides read TGTGCCAGCAGTCCCCGGCTTCGTGAGCAGTTCTTC.

V and J are TRBV6-5 and TRBJ2-2; D is unresolved. Germline V gene lookup returns CDR1 MNHEY and CDR2 SVGAGI. This CDR3 is 12 amino acids long. The germline V and J ends were trimmed by 6 bases and 6 bases, with 8 bases remaining between them. The CDR3 protein is CASRGMSGELFF. In DNA, the CDR3 is TGTGCCAGCAGGGGGATGTCCGGGGAGCTGTTTTTT.

The chain combines TRBV24-1 with TRBJ2-7, with 7 bases that match TRBD1. The V segment lost 3 bases and the J segment 6 bases; nucleotides outside the gene matches: 13. There are 16 residues in the CDR3. From germline, CDR1 is KGHDR and CDR2 SFDVKD. CDR3 region: CATSDTRQGRIGEQYF. DNA for the CDR3: TGTGCCACCAGTGATACCCGACAGGGTCGAATCGGCGAGCAGTACTTC.

The chain couples TRBV9 to TRBJ1-1; D remains unclear. Germline CDR1 is SGDLS and CDR2 is YYNGEE. CDR3 length equals 17 residues. Trimming stripped 0 bases from V and 3 bases from J, with 18 bases between. The CDR3 coding sequence is TGTGCCAGCAGCGTAGAGGAAGCTGGGCAATGGCACACTGAAGCTTTCTTT. Translating gives CASSVEEAGQWHTEAFF. The full variable domain, completed using reference TRBV9 and TRBJ1-1, is DSGVTQTPKHLITATGQRVTLRCSPRSGDLSVYWYQQSLDQGLQFLIQYYNGEERAKGNILERFSAQQFPDLHSELNLSSLELGDSALYFCASSVEEAGQWHTEAFFGQGTRLTVV.

The V call is TRBV12-3 or TRBV12-4, the J call TRBJ2-5; D is perhaps TRBD1 (6 bases). There are 12 residues in the CDR3. V was shortened by 3 bases and J by 10 bases, with 12 bases between the two germline ends. CDR3 region: CASSFWRQDQYF. The CDR3 region has the DNA TGTGCCAGCAGTTTTTGGAGACAGGACCAGTACTTC.

This clone was found a few times. The chain carries TRBV5-4 and TRBJ2-2; 7 bases are a match to TRBD2. The CDR3 totals 13 residues. The V segment lost 6 bases and the J segment 11 bases; nucleotides outside the gene matches: 10. Germline V lookup: CDR1 SGHNT, CDR2 YYREEE (reference sequence). The CDR3 spells CASTHLGEGELFF. The CDR3 DNA is TGTGCCAGCACACACCTAGGGGAGGGTGAGCTGTTTTTT.

V usage is TRBV5-1 and J usage is TRBJ2-1; a weak D match, TRBD1 (5 bases). V lost 0 bases and J lost 4, with 14 bases in between. CDR3 length: 16 residues. Germline V CDR1 and CDR2: SGHRS, YFSETQ. The CDR3 loop reads CASSLGQGISYNEQFF. The CDR3 DNA follows: TGCGCCAGCAGCTTGGGGCAGGGAATCTCGTACAATGAGCAGTTCTTC.

The rearrangement uses TRBV18 and TRBJ2-6; D perhaps matches TRBD2 (6 bases). Germline V gives CDR1 KGHSH, CDR2 LQKENI. Trimming took off 3 bases at V and 4 bases at J, with 10 bases between the two ends. This CDR3 is 15 amino acids long. In DNA, the CDR3 is TGTGCCAGCTCACCTCGGGGAGGCGGGGCCAACGTCCTGACTTTC. Protein sequence: CASSPRGGGANVLTF.

This clone has only one observation. The chain joins TRBV28 to TRBJ1-6; D might be TRBD1 (5 bases). The germline V and J ends were trimmed by 6 bases and 7 bases, with 16 bases remaining between them. Germline-derived CDR1 and CDR2 are MDHEN and SYDVKM. This CDR3 is built from 15 residues. CDR3 protein: CASRAAWDLNSPLHF. CDR3 bases: TGTGCCAGCAGGGCCGCCTGGGACTTAAATTCACCCCTCCACTTT.

DNA for the CDR3: TGTGCCAGCAGCTGGGACAGCAACACCGGGGAGCTGTTTTTT. Translated, it gives CASSWDSNTGELFF. The J gene is TRBJ2-2, the V gene TRBV7-2; 7 nucleotides agree with TRBD1. V shed 4 bases and J 2 bases; nucleotides not matched to a gene: 1. Per germline, CDR1 SGHTA and CDR2 FQGNSA. CDR3 length: 14 amino acids.

In DNA, the CDR3 is TGTGCCAGCAGCTTGAGGGATTCCTACGAGCAGTACTTC. Its protein product is CASSLRDSYEQYF. The rearrangement joins TRBV7-8 to TRBJ2-7, with D tentatively TRBD2 (5 bases). CDR1 is SGHVS and CDR2 is FQNEAQ in the germline V gene. Between the trimmed V and J ends, which lost 3 bases and 1 base, there was a span of 7 bases. The CDR3 has 13 amino acids.

CDR3 loop: CASSLNQITGELFF. In DNA, the CDR3 is TGTGCCAGCAGCTTAAACCAAATTACCGGGGAGCTGTTTTTT. This chain connects TRBV7-2 to TRBJ2-2; D not resolved. CDR1 is SGHTA and CDR2 is FQGNSA in the germline V gene. Trimming took 2 bases from V and 5 from J, leaving 9 bases between them. The CDR3 is 14 residues long. Looking up the rest from reference TRBV7-2 and TRBJ2-2 gives the full variable domain: GAGVSQSPSNKVTEKGKDVELRCDPISGHTALYWYRQSLGQGLEFLIYFQGNSAPDKSGLPSDRFSAERTGGSVSTLTIQRTQQEDSAVYLCASSLNQITGELFFGEGSRLTVL.

CDR3 loop: CASSFGLGQKTEAFF. The CDR3 region has the DNA TGTGCCAGCAGCTTCGGGCTGGGACAGAAGACTGAAGCTTTCTTT. The chain employs TRBV11-2 and TRBJ1-1; TRBD1 aligns across 7 bases. The CDR3 is 15 residues long. The germline V gene has CDR1 SGHAT and CDR2 FQNNGV. V was clipped by 3 bases and J by 5 bases; unmatched bases: 9.

This clone was counted only a few times. The rearrangement joins TRBV7-6 to TRBJ1-2; D is possibly TRBD1 (5 bases). Germline CDR1 and CDR2: SGHVS and FNYEAQ. This CDR3 is 14 amino acids long. The germline V and J ends were trimmed by 5 bases and 5 bases, with 15 bases remaining between them. CDR3 residues: CASSPLGTAYGYTF. The CDR3 DNA sequence: TGTGCCAGCAGCCCCCTAGGGACCGCTTATGGCTACACCTTC.

In nucleotides, the CDR3 is TGTGCCAGCAGCCGGGGACAGGGGGCGGATGGCTACACCTTC. Translated: CASSRGQGADGYTF. The chain links TRBV7-9 to TRBJ1-2; 12 bases map to TRBD1. The J segment lost 6 bases and the V segment lost 5 bases, leaving 4 bases of the junction unmatched. This CDR3 spans 14 amino acids. Germline V gives CDR1 SEHNR, CDR2 FQNEAQ (reference sequence).

CDR3 sequence (DNA): TGTGCCAGCAGTGAATGGAAGGGGAAGACTGAAGCTTTCTTT. It translates to CASSEWKGKTEAFF. This chain uses TRBV6-1 with TRBJ1-1; TRBD1 is a possible D gene (5 bases). CDR1 is MNHNS, CDR2 SASEGT, per germline. The CDR3 is made up of 14 amino acids. The V and J ends lost 2 bases and 5 bases respectively, with 12 bases between them.

This rearrangement joins TRBV15 to TRBJ1-1, with unresolved D. V lost 4 bases and J lost 3, with 18 bases in between. The CDR3 has 16 residues. The germline V gene has CDR1 LNHNV and CDR2 YYDKDF (reference sequence). CDR3 sequence: CATSTFDGVLDTEAFF. The CDR3 nucleotides read TGTGCCACCAGCACGTTCGACGGGGTTTTGGACACTGAAGCTTTCTTT.

The chain carries TRBV24-1 and TRBJ2-3, with TRBD2 matching 11 bases. The V and J ends lost 6 bases and 3 bases, in that order; junction bases with no gene match: 4. Germline CDR1 reads KGHDR; CDR2 reads SFDVKD. The CDR3 is 15 amino acids. As DNA, the CDR3 is TGTGCCACCAGTAGGGCTAGCGGGGGGACAGATACGCAGTATTTT. Its translation is CATSRASGGTDTQYF.